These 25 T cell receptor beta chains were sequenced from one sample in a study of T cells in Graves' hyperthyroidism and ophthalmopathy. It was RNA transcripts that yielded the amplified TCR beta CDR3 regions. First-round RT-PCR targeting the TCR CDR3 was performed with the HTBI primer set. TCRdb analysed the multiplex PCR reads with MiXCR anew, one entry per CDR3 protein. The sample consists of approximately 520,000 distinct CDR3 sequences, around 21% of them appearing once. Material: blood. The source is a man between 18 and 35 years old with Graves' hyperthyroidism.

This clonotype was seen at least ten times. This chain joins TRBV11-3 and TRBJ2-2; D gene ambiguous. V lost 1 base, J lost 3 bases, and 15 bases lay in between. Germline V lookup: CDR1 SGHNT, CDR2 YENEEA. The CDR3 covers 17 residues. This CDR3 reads CASSLGPLGYDTGELFF. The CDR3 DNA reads TGTGCCAGCAGCTTAGGACCCCTGGGTTACGACACCGGGGAGCTGTTTTTT.

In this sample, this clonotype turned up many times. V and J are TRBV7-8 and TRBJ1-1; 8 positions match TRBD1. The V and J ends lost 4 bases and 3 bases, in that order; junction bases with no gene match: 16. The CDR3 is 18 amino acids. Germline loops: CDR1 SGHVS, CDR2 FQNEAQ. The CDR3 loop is CASSSPKVETGEDTEAFF. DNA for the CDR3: TGTGCCAGCAGCTCCCCGAAGGTGGAGACAGGGGAGGACACTGAAGCTTTCTTT.

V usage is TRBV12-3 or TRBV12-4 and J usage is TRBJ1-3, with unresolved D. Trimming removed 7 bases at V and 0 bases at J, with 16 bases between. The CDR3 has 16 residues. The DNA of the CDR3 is TGTGCCAGCACCCTTTTGACGGATTTCTCTGGAAACACCATATATTTT. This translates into CASTLLTDFSGNTIYF.

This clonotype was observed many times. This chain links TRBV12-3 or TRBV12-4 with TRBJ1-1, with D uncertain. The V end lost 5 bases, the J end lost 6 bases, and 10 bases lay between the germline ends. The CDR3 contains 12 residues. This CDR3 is CASSPGVAEAFF. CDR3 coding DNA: TGTGCCAGCAGTCCTGGGGTAGCTGAAGCTTTCTTT.

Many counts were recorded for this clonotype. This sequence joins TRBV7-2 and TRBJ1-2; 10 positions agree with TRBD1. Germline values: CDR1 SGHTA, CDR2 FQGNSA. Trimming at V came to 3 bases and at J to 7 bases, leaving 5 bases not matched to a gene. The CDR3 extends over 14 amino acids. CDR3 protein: CASSFDRGQGGYTF. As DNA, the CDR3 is TGTGCCAGCAGCTTCGACAGGGGGCAGGGTGGCTACACCTTC.

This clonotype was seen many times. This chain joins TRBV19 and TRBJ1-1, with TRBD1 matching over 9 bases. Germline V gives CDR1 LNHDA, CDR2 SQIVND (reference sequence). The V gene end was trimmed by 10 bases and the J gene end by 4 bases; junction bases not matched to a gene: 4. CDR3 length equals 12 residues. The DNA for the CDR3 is TGTGCCACTCGACAGGGGGTCACTGAAGCTTTCTTT. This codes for CATRQGVTEAFF.

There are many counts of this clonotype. CDR3 nucleotide sequence: TGTGCCAGCAGTCGACGGACAGGCACCTACGAGCAGTACTTC. Protein sequence: CASSRRTGTYEQYF. This sequence joins TRBV28 and TRBJ2-7; TRBD1 agrees at 7 bases. The CDR3 loop spans 14 amino acids. The V segment lost 5 bases and the J segment 2 bases; nucleotides outside the gene matches: 6. The germline V gene has CDR1 MDHEN and CDR2 SYDVKM.

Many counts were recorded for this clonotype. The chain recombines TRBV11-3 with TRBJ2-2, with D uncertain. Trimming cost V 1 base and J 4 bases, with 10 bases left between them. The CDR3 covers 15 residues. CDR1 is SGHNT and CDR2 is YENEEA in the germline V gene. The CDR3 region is CASSLGGSSTGELFF. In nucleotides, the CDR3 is TGTGCCAGCAGCTTAGGGGGTTCGTCCACCGGGGAGCTGTTTTTT. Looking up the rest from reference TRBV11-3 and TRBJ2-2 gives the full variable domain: EAGVVQSPRYKIIEKKQPVAFWCNPISGHNTLYWYLQNLGQGPELLIRYENEEAVDDSQLPKDRFSAERLKGVDSTLKIQPAELGDSAVYLCASSLGGSSTGELFFGEGSRLTVL.

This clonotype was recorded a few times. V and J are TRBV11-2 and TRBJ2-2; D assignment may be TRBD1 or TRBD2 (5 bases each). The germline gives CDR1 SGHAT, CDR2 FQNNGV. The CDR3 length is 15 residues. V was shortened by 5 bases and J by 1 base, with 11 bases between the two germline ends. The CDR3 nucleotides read TGTGCCAGCAGCCCTGTGGGACGGAACACCGGGGAGCTGTTTTTT. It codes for CASSPVGRNTGELFF.

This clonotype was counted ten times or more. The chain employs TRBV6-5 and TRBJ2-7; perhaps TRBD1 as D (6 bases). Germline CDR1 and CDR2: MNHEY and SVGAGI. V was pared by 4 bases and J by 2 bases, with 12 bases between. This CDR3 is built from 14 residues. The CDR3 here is CASSSNRVPYEQYF. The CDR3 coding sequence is TGTGCCAGCAGTTCAAACAGGGTCCCCTACGAGCAGTACTTC.

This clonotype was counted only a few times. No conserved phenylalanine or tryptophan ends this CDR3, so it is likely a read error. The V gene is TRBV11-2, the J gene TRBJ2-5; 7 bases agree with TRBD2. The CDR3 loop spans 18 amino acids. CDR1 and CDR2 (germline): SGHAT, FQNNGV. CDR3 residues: CASSLESLGGDDQEAQYL. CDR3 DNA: TGTGCCAGCAGCTTAGAAAGTCTGGGAGGGGACGACCAAGAGGCCCAGTACCTC.

The CDR3 nucleotides read TGTGCCACACACCGGGGGGATGGCTACACCTTC. This encodes CATHRGDGYTF. V gene TRBV6-2 or TRBV6-3 combines with J gene TRBJ1-2, with D tentatively TRBD1 (5 bases). Looked up from germline, CDR1 is MNHEY and CDR2 is SVGEGT. With 10 bases removed from V and 6 bases from J, the gap between germline ends came to 12 bases. The CDR3 runs 11 residues.

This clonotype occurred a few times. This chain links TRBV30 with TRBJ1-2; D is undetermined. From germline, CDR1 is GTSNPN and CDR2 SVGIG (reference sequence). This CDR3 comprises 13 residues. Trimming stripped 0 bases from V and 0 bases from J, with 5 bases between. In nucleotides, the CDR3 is TGTGCCTGGAGTGTAGGAGCTAACTATGGCTACACCTTC. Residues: CAWSVGANYGYTF.

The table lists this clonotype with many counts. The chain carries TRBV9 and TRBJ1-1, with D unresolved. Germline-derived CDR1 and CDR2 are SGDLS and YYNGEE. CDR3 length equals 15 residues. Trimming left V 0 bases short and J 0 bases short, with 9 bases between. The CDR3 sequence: CASSVAQVMNTEAFF. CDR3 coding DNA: TGTGCCAGCAGCGTAGCTCAGGTTATGAACACTGAAGCTTTCTTT.

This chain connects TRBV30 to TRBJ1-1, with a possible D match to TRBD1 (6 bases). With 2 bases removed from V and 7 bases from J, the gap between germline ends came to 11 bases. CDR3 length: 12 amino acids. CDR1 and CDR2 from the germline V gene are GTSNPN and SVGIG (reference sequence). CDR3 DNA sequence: TGTGCCTGGAGTCAGGTACAGGGTGAAGCTTTCTTT. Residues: CAWSQVQGEAFF.

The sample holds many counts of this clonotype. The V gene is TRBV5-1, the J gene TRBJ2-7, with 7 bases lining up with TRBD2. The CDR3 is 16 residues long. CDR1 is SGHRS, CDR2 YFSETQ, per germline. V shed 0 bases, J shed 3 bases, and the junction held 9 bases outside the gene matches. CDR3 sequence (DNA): TGCGCCAGCAGCTTGGCGGCTAGCGGCGGCCTCTACGAGCAGTACTTC. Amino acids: CASSLAASGGLYEQYF.

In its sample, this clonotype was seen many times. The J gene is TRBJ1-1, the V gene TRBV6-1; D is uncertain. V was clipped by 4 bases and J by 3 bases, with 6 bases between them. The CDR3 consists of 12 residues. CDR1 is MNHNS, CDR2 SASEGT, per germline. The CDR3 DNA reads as TGTGCCAGCAGTGTGGGCTACACTGAAGCTTTCTTT. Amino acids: CASSVGYTEAFF.

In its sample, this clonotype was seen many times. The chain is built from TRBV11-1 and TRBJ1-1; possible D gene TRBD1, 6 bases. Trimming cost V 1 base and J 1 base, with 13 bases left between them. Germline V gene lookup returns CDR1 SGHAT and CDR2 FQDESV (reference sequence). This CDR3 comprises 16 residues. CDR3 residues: CASSLDGGRQNTEAFF. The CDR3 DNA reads TGTGCCAGCAGCTTAGATGGGGGCAGACAGAACACTGAAGCTTTCTTT.

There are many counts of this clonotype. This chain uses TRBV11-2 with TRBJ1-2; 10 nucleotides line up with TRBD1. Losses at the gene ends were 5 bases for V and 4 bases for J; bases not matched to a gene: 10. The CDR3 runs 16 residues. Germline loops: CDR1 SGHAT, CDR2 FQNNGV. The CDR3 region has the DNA TGTGCCAGCAGCCGGGGGACAGGGGCCGGGATCTATGGCTACACCTTC. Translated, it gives CASSRGTGAGIYGYTF.

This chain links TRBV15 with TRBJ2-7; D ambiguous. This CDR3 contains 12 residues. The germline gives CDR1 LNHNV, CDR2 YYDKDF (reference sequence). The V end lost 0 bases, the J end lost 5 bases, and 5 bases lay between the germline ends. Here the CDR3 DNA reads TGTGCCACCAGCAGAGATCCCCACGAGCAGTACTTC. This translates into CATSRDPHEQYF.

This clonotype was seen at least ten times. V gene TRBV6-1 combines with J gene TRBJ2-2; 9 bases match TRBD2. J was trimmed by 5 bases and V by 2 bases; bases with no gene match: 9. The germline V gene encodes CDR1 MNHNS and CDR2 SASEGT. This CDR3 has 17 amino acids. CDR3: CASSEWISGGRTGELFF. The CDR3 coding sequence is TGTGCCAGCAGTGAATGGATTAGCGGGGGACGTACCGGGGAGCTGTTTTTT.

CDR3 DNA sequence: TGTGCCAGCAAACCTAACCCCCGAAACCAAGAGACCCAGTACTTC. Translation: CASKPNPRNQETQYF. The V and J genes are TRBV6-1 and TRBJ2-5; D gene unclear. This CDR3 region has 15 residues. Germline V gene sequence: CDR1 MNHNS, CDR2 SASEGT. Trimming cost V 7 bases and J 0 bases, with 15 bases left between them.

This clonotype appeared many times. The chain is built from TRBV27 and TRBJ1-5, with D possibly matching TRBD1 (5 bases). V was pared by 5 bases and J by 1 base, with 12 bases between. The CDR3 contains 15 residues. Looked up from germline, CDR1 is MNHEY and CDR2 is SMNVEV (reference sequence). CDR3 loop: CASSITGVSNQPQHF. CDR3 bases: TGTGCCAGCAGTATAACAGGCGTCAGCAATCAGCCCCAGCATTTT.

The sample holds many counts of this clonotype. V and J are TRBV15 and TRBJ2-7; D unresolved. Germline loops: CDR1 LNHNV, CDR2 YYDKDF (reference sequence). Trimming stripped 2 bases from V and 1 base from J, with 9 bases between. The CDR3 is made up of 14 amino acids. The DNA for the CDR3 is TGTGCCACCAGCAGAAAGACTGCGTCCTACGAGCAGTACTTC. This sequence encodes CATSRKTASYEQYF.

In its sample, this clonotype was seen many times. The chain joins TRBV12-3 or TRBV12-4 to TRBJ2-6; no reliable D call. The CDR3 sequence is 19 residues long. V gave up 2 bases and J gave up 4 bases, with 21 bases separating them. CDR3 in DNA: TGTGCCAGCAGTTTAAGGCCGACGCTTCTCGCTGACGGGGCCAACGTCCTGACTTTC. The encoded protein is CASSLRPTLLADGANVLTF.